The 13 T cell receptor beta chains below all came from one sample that was sequenced in a study of T cell responses to AZD1222 COVID-19 vaccine. Measured with immunoSEQ multiplex PCR; TCRdb has only the in-frame clones, and not every one. The data show roughly 150,000 clones, with around 90% seen just once and approximately 4.4% held by the top ten. This specimen consisted of peripheral blood, obtained on day 0 of AZD1222 vaccination. The receptors shown here come from an adult in good health.

The chain recombines TRBV5-1 with TRBJ2-7; D might be TRBD2 (6 bases). Germline assignment: CDR1 SGHRS and CDR2 YFSETQ. CDR3 size: 14 residues. Trimming cost V 4 bases and J 3 bases, with 14 bases left between them. The CDR3 sequence: CASSPPGAYYEQYF. CDR3 coding DNA: TGCGCCAGCAGCCCCCCGGGAGCCTACTACGAGCAGTACTTC.

The rearrangement joins TRBV28 to TRBJ1-1; D remains ambiguous. V was pared by 5 bases and J by 4 bases, with 11 bases between. Germline CDR1 MDHEN, CDR2 SYDVKM. The CDR3 has 13 amino acids. CDR3 protein: CASSPQMFTEAFF. CDR3 coding DNA: TGTGCCAGCAGTCCCCAGATGTTCACTGAAGCTTTCTTT.

The rearrangement links TRBV2 to TRBJ2-2, with TRBD2 as a possible D gene (5 bases). V was clipped by 8 bases and J by 1 base, with 8 bases between them. Germline values: CDR1 SNHLY, CDR2 FYNNEI. The CDR3 is 13 residues long. The CDR3 coding sequence is TGTGCCAGCTCTGAGGGGAACACCGGGGAGCTGTTTTTT. Its translation is CASSEGNTGELFF.

This chain uses TRBV30 with TRBJ1-2; D is uncertain. The germline gives CDR1 GTSNPN, CDR2 SVGIG (reference sequence). V gave up 4 bases and J gave up 2 bases, with 17 bases separating them. The CDR3 covers 15 residues. The chain's CDR3 is CAWTGAEGRNYGYTF. In DNA, the CDR3 is TGTGCCTGGACAGGAGCGGAGGGAAGGAACTATGGCTACACCTTC.

DNA for the CDR3: TGTGCCAGCTCACACGGGTCTGGGGCCAACGTCCTGACTTTC. Residues: CASSHGSGANVLTF. The chain links TRBV18 to TRBJ2-6, with D uncertain. The CDR3 totals 14 residues. Between the trimmed V and J ends, which lost 4 bases and 1 base, there was a span of 5 bases. In germline, CDR1 is KGHSH, CDR2 LQKENI. Using reference TRBV18 and TRBJ2-6 for the parts outside the CDR3, the full variable domain is NAGVMQNPRHLVRRRGQEARLRCSPMKGHSHVYWYRQLPEEGLKFMVYLQKENIIDESGMPKERFSAEFPKEGPSILRIQQVVRGDSAAYFCASSHGSGANVLTFGAGSRLTVL.

The chain couples TRBV4-1 to TRBJ1-6; D remains unclear. Trimming shortened V by 3 bases and J by 13 bases, and 19 bases separated the two germline ends. The CDR3 runs 15 residues. The germline V gene has CDR1 MGHRA and CDR2 YSYEKL. The CDR3: CASSQDLLASVPLHF. The DNA for the CDR3 is TGCGCCAGCAGCCAGGATTTATTGGCGAGTGTCCCCCTCCACTTT.

This sequence joins TRBV28 and TRBJ2-4, with unresolved D. CDR1 is MDHEN, CDR2 SYDVKM, per germline. The CDR3 spans 11 residues. Trimming took 2 bases from V and 8 from J, leaving 4 bases between them. CDR3 protein: CASSLTDIQYF. CDR3 DNA: TGTGCCAGCAGTTTAACGGACATTCAGTACTTC.

The CDR3, as DNA: TGTGCCAGCAGCTTTCAGGGTCTTGAGACCCAGTACTTC. Amino acids: CASSFQGLETQYF. The gene calls are TRBV7-9 and TRBJ2-5; possible D gene TRBD1, 5 bases. V lost 3 bases and J lost 5, with 10 bases in between. This CDR3 has 13 amino acids. Germline V gives CDR1 SEHNR, CDR2 FQNEAQ (reference sequence).

Note on this clone: Germline is not matched at one junction end, which may reflect a read error. The V and J genes are TRBV7-7 and TRBJ2-3, with 9 bases aligning to TRBD2. The CDR3 is made up of 16 amino acids. Germline values: CDR1 SSHAT, CDR2 FNYEAQ (reference sequence). Here the CDR3 DNA reads TGTGCTAGCAGCTTAGGTATAGCGGGAGTGGCAGATACGCAGTATTTT. Translated: CASSLGIAGVADTQYF.

V usage is TRBV6-6 and J usage is TRBJ1-1; TRBD1 might be the D (6 bases). V lost 6 bases to trimming and J lost 3 bases, with 14 bases between them. Germline lookup yields CDR1 MNHNY and CDR2 SVGAGI (reference sequence). This CDR3 has 14 residues. The DNA for the CDR3 is TGTGCCAGCAGGAGACACAGGGCAGACACTGAAGCTTTCTTT. This gives the protein CASRRHRADTEAFF.

The V gene is TRBV3-1 (or the pseudogene TRBV3-2), the J gene TRBJ1-1, with D unresolved. The CDR3 loop spans 14 amino acids. Trimming left V 4 bases short and J 0 bases short, with 9 bases between. Germline lookup yields CDR1 LGHDT and CDR2 YNNKEL (reference sequence). This CDR3 is CASSRIHLNTEAFF. The CDR3 region has the DNA TGTGCCAGCAGCCGGATTCATCTGAACACTGAAGCTTTCTTT.

The gene calls are TRBV28 and TRBJ2-2, with a weak D call TRBD2 (6 bases). The germline V and J ends were trimmed by 2 bases and 6 bases, with 13 bases remaining between them. The CDR3 runs to 15 residues. Germline V gene lookup returns CDR1 MDHEN and CDR2 SYDVKM. This CDR3 reads CASSLGLAFSGELFF. The CDR3 region has the DNA TGTGCCAGCAGTTTAGGTCTAGCGTTTTCCGGGGAGCTGTTTTTT.

The chain combines TRBV19 with TRBJ1-1; 10 bases align to TRBD1. The CDR3 runs to 12 residues. The ends lost 10 bases at V and 4 bases at J; junction bases unmatched: 3. CDR1 LNHDA and CDR2 SQIVND come from the germline V gene (reference sequence). The CDR3, as DNA: TGTGCCACCAGGACAGGGGGCACTGAAGCTTTCTTT. It codes for CATRTGGTEAFF.